What follows describes a single TCR beta chain. Per the germline V gene, CDR1 is SGHRS and CDR2 is YFSETQ. Losses at the gene ends were 4 bases for V and 2 bases for J; bases not matched to a gene: 3. CDR3 length equals 16 residues. The data originate from a study of cytomegalovirus exposure and HLA in healthy donors. Researchers ran the PCR with 60 Vbeta and 13 Jbeta primers. Only in-frame clones appear in the TCRdb table, and some are missing; sequencing was by immunoSEQ multiplex PCR. The repertoire has about 170,000 clones, roughly 79% of them found once; the top ten carry approximately 2.1%. The chain recombines TRBV5-1 with TRBJ2-3; 14 nucleotides align to TRBD2. The sequenced sample consisted of PBMCs. This sequence originates from a woman in her twenties or thirties in good health and CMV-seropositive. DNA for the CDR3: TGCGCCAGCAGCGGGGGACTAGCGGGGGTCACAGATACGCAGTATTTT. It specifies CASSGGLAGVTDTQYF.